This T cell receptor (beta chain) was sequenced for a study of cytomegalovirus exposure and HLA in healthy donors. The study, taken as a whole, reports: Most TCR sequences were rare, but some public TCRs occurred in many donors. One variant, a missense change in DCLRE1C, was linked in a later analysis to TCR beta V- and J-gene trimming. Excluded: some indistinguishable V segments such as TRBV6-2 and TRBV6-3. The authors judged a highly shared variant cluster likely a sequencing artifact.

The PCR employed 60 Vbeta primers together with 13 Jbeta primers. TCRdb's copy holds only in-frame clones and misses some; the assay was immunoSEQ multiplex PCR. Here the sample spans more than 100,000 clones, more than 55% being singletons. Concerning this clone: The antigen is undetermined.

Germline V gives CDR1 MDHEN, CDR2 SYDVKM. Germline trimming cut 5 bases from V and 4 bases from J; bases unmatched to any gene: 25. The CDR3 is made up of 20 amino acids. The specimen sequenced was PBMCs. J is TRBJ1-1 and V is TRBV28, with 7 bases identical to TRBD1. The sequence derives from a man younger than 35 in good health and CMV-seronegative. CDR3 sequence (DNA): TGTGCCAGCAGTCCCCTCTCACCGGGACAGCGGCTTTATACGGGCACTGAAGCTTTCTTT. Protein product: CASSPLSPGQRLYTGTEAFF.